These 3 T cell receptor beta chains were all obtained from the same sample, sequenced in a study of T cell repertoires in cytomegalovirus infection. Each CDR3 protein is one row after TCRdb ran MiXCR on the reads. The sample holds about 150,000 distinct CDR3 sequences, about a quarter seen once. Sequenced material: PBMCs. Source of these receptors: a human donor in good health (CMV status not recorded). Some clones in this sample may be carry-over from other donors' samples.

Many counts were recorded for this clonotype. CDR3 sequence reads: CASSLTPLTGNTEAFF. The CDR3 DNA reads TGTGCCAGCAGCTTAACCCCCTTGACAGGGAATACTGAAGCTTTCTTT. V gene TRBV7-3 combines with J gene TRBJ1-1; 7 nucleotides agree with TRBD1. V trimming: 0 bases; J trimming: 5 bases; junction bases outside the gene matches: 9. This CDR3 has 16 residues. In germline, CDR1 is SGHTA, CDR2 FQGTGA.

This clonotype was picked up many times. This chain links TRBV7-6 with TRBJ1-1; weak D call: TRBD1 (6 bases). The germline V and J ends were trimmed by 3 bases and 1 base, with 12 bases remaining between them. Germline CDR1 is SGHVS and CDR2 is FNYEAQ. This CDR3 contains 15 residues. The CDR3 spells CASSFDGGRNTEAFF. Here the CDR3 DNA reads TGTGCCAGCAGCTTCGATGGGGGGCGGAACACTGAAGCTTTCTTT. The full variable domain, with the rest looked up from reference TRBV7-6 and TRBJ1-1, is GAGVSQSPRYKVTKRGQDVALRCDPISGHVSLYWYRQALGQGPEFLTYFNYEAQQDKSGLPNDRFSAERPEGSISTLTIQRTEQRDSAMYRCASSFDGGRNTEAFFGQGTRLTVV.

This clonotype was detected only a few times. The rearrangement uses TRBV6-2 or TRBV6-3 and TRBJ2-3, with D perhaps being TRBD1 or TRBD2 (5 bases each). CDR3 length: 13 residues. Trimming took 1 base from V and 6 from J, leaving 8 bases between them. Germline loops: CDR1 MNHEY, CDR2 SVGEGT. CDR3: CASSYFEGDTQYF. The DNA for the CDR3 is TGTGCCAGCAGTTACTTCGAGGGGGATACGCAGTATTTT.